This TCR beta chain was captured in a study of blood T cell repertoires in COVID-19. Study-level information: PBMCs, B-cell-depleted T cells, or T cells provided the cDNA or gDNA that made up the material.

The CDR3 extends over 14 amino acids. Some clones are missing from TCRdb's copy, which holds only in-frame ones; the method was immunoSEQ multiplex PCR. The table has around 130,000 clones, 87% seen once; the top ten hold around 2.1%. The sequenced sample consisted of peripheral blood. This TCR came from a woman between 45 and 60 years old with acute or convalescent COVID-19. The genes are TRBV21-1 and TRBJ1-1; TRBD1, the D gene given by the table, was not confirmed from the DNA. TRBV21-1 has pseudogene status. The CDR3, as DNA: TGTGCCAGCAGGAGAGGGGGCGCAGGCACTGAAGCTTTCTTT. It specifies CASRRGGAGTEAFF.